This entry lists 17 T cell receptor beta chains sequenced from one sample in a study of cytomegalovirus exposure and HLA in healthy donors. The primer mix had 60 Vbeta and 13 Jbeta primers. TCRdb's copy holds only in-frame clones and misses some; the assay was immunoSEQ multiplex PCR. Found here are approximately 210,000 clones, about 83% of them singletons; the top ten hold roughly a tenth. Sequencing was performed on PBMCs. The receptors here all came from a woman between 45 and 60 years old in good health and CMV-seropositive.

The chain recombines TRBV7-9 with TRBJ2-3; 9 bases fit TRBD1. This CDR3 is 15 amino acids long. With V trimmed by 4 bases and J by 5 bases, 7 bases remained unmatched. CDR1 and CDR2 from the germline V gene are SEHNR and FQNEAQ (reference sequence). The CDR3 DNA reads TGTGCCAGCAGCTCACAAAGACAGGGGGAAGATACGCAGTATTTT. Translating gives CASSSQRQGEDTQYF.

The rearrangement joins TRBV7-9 to TRBJ1-4, with 8 bases aligning to TRBD1. Germline lookup yields CDR1 SEHNR and CDR2 FQNEAQ (reference sequence). The V and J ends lost 4 bases and 4 bases, in that order; junction bases with no gene match: 5. The CDR3 is 15 amino acids. In DNA form, the CDR3 reads TGTGCCAGCAGCTACGGACAGGGCGGTAATGAAAAACTGTTTTTT. This codes for CASSYGQGGNEKLFF.

The V call is TRBV5-4, the J call TRBJ1-1; the D is unclear. CDR1 and CDR2 (germline): SGHNT, YYREEE (reference sequence). Between the trimmed V and J ends, which lost 3 bases and 3 bases, there was a span of 3 bases. The CDR3 runs to 11 residues. CDR3 protein: CASSSDTEAFF. The CDR3 nucleotides read TGTGCCAGCAGCTCAGACACTGAAGCTTTCTTT.

The chain employs TRBV2 and TRBJ2-3; 8 positions agree with TRBD1. There are 14 residues in the CDR3. V gave up 8 bases and J gave up 2 bases; unmatched junction bases: 6. Germline V gives CDR1 SNHLY, CDR2 FYNNEI. CDR3 sequence reads: CASGGQEVTDTQYF. As DNA, the CDR3 is TGTGCCAGCGGGGGACAGGAAGTCACAGATACGCAGTATTTT.

The CDR3 region is CASRTGDTGTEAFF. The CDR3 bases are TGCGCCAGCAGAACAGGCGACACCGGGACTGAAGCTTTCTTT. This chain connects TRBV5-1 to TRBJ1-1; D is perhaps TRBD1 (5 bases). The germline gives CDR1 SGHRS, CDR2 YFSETQ. The CDR3 is made up of 14 amino acids. V lost 5 bases and J 5 bases, leaving 16 bases between the germline ends.

The chain couples TRBV7-9 to TRBJ1-1, with D unresolved. CDR1 and CDR2 from the germline V gene are SEHNR and FQNEAQ (reference sequence). V lost 1 base and J lost 5, with 8 bases in between. This CDR3 is 13 amino acids long. The CDR3 sequence: CASSLGVSTEAFF. DNA for the CDR3: TGTGCCAGCAGCTTAGGAGTATCTACTGAAGCTTTCTTT.

Notes on this clone: This sample includes further DNA sequences coding for the same CDR3. Written as DNA, the CDR3 is TGTGCCAGCAGCGTAACGGGTAGCACTGAAGCTTTCTTT. Amino acids: CASSVTGSTEAFF. The chain recombines TRBV9 with TRBJ1-1; D is unresolved. Germline V lookup: CDR1 SGDLS, CDR2 YYNGEE. The V end was cut by 1 base, the J end by 4 bases, with 8 bases between. The CDR3 has 13 residues.

The chain joins TRBV6-5 to TRBJ1-3, with 7 bases fitting TRBD1. The CDR3 totals 16 residues. Germline CDR1 reads MNHEY; CDR2 reads SVGAGI. With V trimmed by 0 bases and J by 0 bases, 2 bases remained unmatched. Here the CDR3 reads CASSYSGGSSGNTIYF. The CDR3 DNA is TGTGCCAGCAGTTACTCAGGGGGCAGCTCTGGAAACACCATATATTTT.

The J gene is TRBJ2-2, the V gene TRBV7-3; no reliable D call. V lost 6 bases to trimming and J lost 6 bases, with 8 bases between them. Germline CDR1 and CDR2: SGHTA and FQGTGA. The CDR3 is made up of 12 amino acids. Written as DNA, the CDR3 is TGTGCCAGCAGATCCAATTCCGGGGAGCTGTTTTTT. The encoded protein is CASRSNSGELFF.

This clone was counted a few times. The rearrangement uses TRBV4-2 and TRBJ2-1, with 13 bases lining up with TRBD2. Per the germline V gene, CDR1 is LGHNA and CDR2 is YNFKEQ. The CDR3 has 15 amino acids. J was trimmed by 6 bases and V by 2 bases; bases with no gene match: 1. CDR3 loop: CASSQTSGGANEQFF. Written as DNA, the CDR3 is TGTGCCAGCAGCCAAACTAGCGGGGGGGCCAATGAGCAGTTCTTC.

The rearrangement uses TRBV6-1 and TRBJ2-1, with D perhaps matching TRBD2 (5 bases). The germline V and J ends were trimmed by 6 bases and 5 bases, with 11 bases remaining between them. Germline V gene sequence: CDR1 MNHNS, CDR2 SASEGT. The CDR3 length is 13 residues. The CDR3 reads CASSEVRDNEQFF. CDR3 coding DNA: TGTGCCAGCAGCGAGGTGAGGGACAATGAGCAGTTCTTC.

The gene calls are TRBV7-9 and TRBJ1-2; no clear D gene. The germline V gene encodes CDR1 SEHNR and CDR2 FQNEAQ (reference sequence). This CDR3 has 11 amino acids. With 8 bases removed from V and 2 bases from J, the gap between germline ends came to 6 bases. CDR3 amino acids: CASGGNYGYTF. For the CDR3, the DNA is TGTGCCAGCGGAGGGAACTATGGCTACACCTTC. Variable domain in full (rest from reference TRBV7-9 and TRBJ1-2): DTGVSQNPRHKITKRGQNVTFRCDPISEHNRLYWYRQTLGQGPEFLTYFQNEAQLEKSRLLSDRFSAERPKGSFSTLEIQRTEQGDSAMYLCASGGNYGYTFGSGTRLTVV.

The chain links TRBV10-2 to TRBJ2-2, with TRBD1 as a possible D gene (6 bases). V shed 10 bases and J shed 3 bases, with 12 bases lying between them. This CDR3 region has 13 residues. CDR1 WSHSY and CDR2 SAAADI come from the germline V gene. CDR3 DNA: TGCGCCACCCAGGGGTTTTACACCGGGGAGCTGTTTTTT. It yields the protein CATQGFYTGELFF.

Only a few counts were recorded for this clone. The rearrangement links TRBV6-6 to TRBJ2-7; perhaps TRBD2 as D (5 bases). CDR3 length: 14 amino acids. Deletions cut 1 base from V and 1 base from J, with 8 bases between. CDR1 is MNHNY, CDR2 SVGAGI, per germline (reference sequence). The CDR3 coding sequence is TGTGCCAGCAGTTACTTGGCGGGTTCCTACGAGCAGTACTTC. Encoded protein: CASSYLAGSYEQYF.

This sequence joins TRBV27 and TRBJ1-5, with D unclear. The CDR3 is made up of 13 amino acids. The V end lost 6 bases, the J end lost 5 bases, and 11 bases lay between the germline ends. Germline loops: CDR1 MNHEY, CDR2 SMNVEV (reference sequence). CDR3 sequence reads: CASSGIGDQPQHF. The CDR3 nucleotides read TGTGCCAGCAGCGGGATCGGAGATCAGCCCCAGCATTTT.

This clone was seen only a few times. The genes are TRBV19 and TRBJ2-1, with 10 bases that match TRBD2. Germline V gene lookup returns CDR1 LNHDA and CDR2 SQIVND (reference sequence). V lost 1 base, J lost 3 bases, and 18 bases stayed unmatched. The CDR3 sequence is 21 residues long. The CDR3 loop reads CASSIGGGSLAGARGYNEQFF. For the CDR3, the DNA is TGTGCCAGTAGTATAGGCGGAGGGAGTCTAGCGGGGGCCCGTGGCTACAATGAGCAGTTCTTC.

Worth noting for this clone: The identical CDR3 is also encoded by other nucleotide sequences in the sample. The rearrangement joins TRBV9 to TRBJ2-3, with unresolved D. V shed 4 bases and J shed 1 base, with 13 bases lying between them. This CDR3 region has 15 residues. Germline assignment: CDR1 SGDLS and CDR2 YYNGEE. CDR3 in amino acids: CASSPRAGGTDTQYF. CDR3 coding DNA: TGTGCCAGCAGCCCCCGCGCCGGAGGCACAGATACGCAGTATTTT.